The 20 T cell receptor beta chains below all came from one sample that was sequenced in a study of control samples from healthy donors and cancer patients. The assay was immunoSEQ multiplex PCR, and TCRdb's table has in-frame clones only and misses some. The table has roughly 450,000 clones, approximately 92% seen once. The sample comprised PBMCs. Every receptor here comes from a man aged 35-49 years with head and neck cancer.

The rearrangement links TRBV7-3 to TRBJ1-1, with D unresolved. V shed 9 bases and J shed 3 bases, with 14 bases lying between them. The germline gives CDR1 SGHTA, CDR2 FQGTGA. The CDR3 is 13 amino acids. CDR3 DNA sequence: TGTGCCAGTACAAGCCCGGGAGACACTGAAGCTTTCTTT. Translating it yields CASTSPGDTEAFF.

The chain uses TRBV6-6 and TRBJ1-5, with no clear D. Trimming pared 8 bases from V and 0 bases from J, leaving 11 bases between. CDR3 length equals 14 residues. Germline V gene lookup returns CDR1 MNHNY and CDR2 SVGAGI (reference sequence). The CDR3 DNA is TGTGCCAGCGTTCTCACAGATAGCAATCAGCCCCAGCATTTT. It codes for CASVLTDSNQPQHF.

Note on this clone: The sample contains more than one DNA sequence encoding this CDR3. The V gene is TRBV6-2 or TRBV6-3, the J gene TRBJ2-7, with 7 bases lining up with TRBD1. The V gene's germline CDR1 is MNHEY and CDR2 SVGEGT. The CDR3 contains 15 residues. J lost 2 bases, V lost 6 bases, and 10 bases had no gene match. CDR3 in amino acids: CASSPRRDSAYEQYF. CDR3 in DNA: TGTGCCAGCAGCCCCCGCCGGGACAGTGCCTACGAGCAGTACTTC.

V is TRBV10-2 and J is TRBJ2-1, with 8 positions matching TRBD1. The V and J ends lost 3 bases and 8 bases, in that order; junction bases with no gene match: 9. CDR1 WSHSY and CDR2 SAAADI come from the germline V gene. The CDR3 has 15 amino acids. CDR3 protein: CASSEWTGRFDEQFF. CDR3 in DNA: TGCGCCAGCAGTGAATGGACAGGGCGTTTTGATGAGCAGTTCTTC.

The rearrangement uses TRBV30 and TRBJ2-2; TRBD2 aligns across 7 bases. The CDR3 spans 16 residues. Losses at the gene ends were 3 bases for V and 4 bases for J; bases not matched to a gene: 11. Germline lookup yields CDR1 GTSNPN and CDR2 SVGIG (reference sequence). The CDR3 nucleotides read TGTGCCTGGAGCGGAATGCTAGGGGAGGGCACCGGGGAGCTGTTTTTT. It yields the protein CAWSGMLGEGTGELFF.

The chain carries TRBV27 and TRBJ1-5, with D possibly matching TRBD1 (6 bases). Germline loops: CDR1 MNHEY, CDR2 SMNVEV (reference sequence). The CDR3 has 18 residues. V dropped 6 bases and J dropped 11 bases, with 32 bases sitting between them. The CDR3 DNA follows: TGTGCCAGCAGCCCCGGGGGCAGGGCGGCTACGCCCGGCGGGGCCCAGCATTTT. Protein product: CASSPGGRAATPGGAQHF.

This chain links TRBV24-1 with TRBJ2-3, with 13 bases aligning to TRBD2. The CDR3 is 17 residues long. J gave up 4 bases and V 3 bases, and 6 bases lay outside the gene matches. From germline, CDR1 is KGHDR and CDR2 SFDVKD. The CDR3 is CATSDDTSGGAPDTQYF. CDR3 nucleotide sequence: TGTGCCACCAGTGATGATACTAGCGGGGGGGCTCCAGATACGCAGTATTTT.

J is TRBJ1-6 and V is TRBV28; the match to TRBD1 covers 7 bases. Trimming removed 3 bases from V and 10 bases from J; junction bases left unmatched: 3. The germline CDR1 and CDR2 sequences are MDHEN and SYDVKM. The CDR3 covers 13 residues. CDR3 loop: CASSFTGESPLHF. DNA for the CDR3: TGTGCCAGCAGTTTTACAGGGGAGTCACCCCTCCACTTT.

In DNA form, the CDR3 reads TGTGCCAGCATTGCGGGGACCGGGGAGCTGTTTTTT. It encodes CASIAGTGELFF. The chain carries TRBV6-5 and TRBJ2-2; the D gene is possibly TRBD2 (6 bases). V gave up 7 bases and J gave up 5 bases, with 8 bases separating them. Germline V gene lookup returns CDR1 MNHEY and CDR2 SVGAGI. The CDR3 runs to 12 residues.

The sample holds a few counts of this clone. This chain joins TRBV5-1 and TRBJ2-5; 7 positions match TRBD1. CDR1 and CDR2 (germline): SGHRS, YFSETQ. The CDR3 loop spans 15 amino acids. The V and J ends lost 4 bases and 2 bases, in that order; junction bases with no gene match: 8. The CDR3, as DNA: TGCGCCAGCAGCCAGACAGGGTTTGATCAAGAGACCCAGTACTTC. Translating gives CASSQTGFDQETQYF.

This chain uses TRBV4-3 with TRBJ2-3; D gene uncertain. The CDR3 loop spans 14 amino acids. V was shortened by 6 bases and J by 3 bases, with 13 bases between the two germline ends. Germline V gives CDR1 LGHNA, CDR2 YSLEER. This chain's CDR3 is CASRVGIGTDTQYF. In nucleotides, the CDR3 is TGCGCCAGCAGAGTAGGGATCGGGACAGATACGCAGTATTTT.

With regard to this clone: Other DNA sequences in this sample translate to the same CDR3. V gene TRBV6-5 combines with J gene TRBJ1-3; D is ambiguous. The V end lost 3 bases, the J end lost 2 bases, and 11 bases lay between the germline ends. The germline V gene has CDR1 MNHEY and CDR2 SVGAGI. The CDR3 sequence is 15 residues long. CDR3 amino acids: CASSYGSEPGNTIYF. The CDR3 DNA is TGTGCCAGCAGTTATGGCTCAGAGCCTGGAAACACCATATATTTT.

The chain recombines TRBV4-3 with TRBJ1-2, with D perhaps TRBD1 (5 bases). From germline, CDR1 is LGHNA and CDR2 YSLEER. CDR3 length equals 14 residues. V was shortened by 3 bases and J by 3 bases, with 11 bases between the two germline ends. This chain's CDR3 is CASSHITGDYGYTF. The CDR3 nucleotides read TGCGCCAGCAGCCATATAACAGGTGACTATGGCTACACCTTC.

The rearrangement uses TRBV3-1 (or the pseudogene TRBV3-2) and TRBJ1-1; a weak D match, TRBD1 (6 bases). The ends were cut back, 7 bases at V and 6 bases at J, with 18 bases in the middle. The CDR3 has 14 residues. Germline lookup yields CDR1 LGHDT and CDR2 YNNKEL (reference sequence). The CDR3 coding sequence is TGTGCCAGCACCACAACAGGGATAGTCGCTGAAGCTTTCTTT. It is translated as CASTTTGIVAEAFF.

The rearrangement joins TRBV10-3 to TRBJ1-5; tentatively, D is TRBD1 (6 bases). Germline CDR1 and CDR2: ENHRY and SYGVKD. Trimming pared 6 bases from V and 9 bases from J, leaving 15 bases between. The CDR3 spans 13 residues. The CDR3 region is CAIRQGQGTPQHF. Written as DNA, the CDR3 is TGTGCCATCAGACAGGGCCAGGGGACGCCCCAGCATTTT.

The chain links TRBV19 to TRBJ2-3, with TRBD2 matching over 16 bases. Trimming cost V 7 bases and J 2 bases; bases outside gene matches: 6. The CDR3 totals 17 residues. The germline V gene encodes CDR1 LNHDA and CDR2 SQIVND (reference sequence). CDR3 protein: CASTSGTSGRATDTQYF. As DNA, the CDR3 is TGTGCCAGTACCTCCGGGACTAGCGGGAGGGCCACAGATACGCAGTATTTT. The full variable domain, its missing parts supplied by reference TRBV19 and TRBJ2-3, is DGGITQSPKYLFRKEGQNVTLSCEQNLNHDAMYWYRQDPGQGLRLIYYSQIVNDFQKGDIAEGYSVSREKKESFPLTVTSAQKNPTAFYLCASTSGTSGRATDTQYFGPGTRLTVL.

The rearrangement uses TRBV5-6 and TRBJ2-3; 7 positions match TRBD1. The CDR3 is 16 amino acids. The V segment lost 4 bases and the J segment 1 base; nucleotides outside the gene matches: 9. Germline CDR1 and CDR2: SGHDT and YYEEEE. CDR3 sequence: CASSATGQKRTDTQYF. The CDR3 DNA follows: TGTGCCAGCAGCGCTACGGGACAGAAGCGCACAGATACGCAGTATTTT.

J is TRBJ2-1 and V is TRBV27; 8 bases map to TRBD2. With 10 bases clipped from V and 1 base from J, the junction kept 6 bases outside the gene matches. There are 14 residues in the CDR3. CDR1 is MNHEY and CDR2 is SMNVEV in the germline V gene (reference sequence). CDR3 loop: CATGGTRSYNEQFF. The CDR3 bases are TGTGCCACAGGCGGGACTAGGTCCTACAATGAGCAGTTCTTC.

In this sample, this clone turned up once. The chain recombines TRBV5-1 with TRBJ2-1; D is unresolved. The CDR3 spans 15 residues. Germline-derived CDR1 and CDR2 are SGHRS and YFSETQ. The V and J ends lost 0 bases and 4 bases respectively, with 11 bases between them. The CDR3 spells CASSLGHNSYNEQFF. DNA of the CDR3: TGCGCCAGCAGCTTGGGGCATAACTCGTACAATGAGCAGTTCTTC.

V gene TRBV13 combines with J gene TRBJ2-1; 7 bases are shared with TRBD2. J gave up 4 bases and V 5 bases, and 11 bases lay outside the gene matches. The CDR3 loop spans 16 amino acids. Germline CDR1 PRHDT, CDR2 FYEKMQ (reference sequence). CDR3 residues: CASSLGGGVGYNEQFF. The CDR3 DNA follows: TGTGCCAGCAGCCTCGGTGGGGGGGTCGGGTACAATGAGCAGTTCTTC.